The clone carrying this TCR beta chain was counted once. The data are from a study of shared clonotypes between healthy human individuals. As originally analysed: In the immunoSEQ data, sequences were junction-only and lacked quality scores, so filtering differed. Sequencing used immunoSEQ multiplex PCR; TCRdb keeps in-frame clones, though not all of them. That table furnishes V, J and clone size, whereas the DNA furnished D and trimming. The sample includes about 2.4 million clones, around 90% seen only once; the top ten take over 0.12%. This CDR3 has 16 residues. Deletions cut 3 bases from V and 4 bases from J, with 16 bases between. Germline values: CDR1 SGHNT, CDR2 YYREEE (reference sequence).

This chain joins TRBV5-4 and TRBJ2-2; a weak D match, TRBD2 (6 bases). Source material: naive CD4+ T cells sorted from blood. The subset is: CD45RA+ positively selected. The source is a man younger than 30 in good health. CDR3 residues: CASSWTSGRGTGELFF. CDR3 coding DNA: TGTGCCAGCAGCTGGACTTCTGGGCGGGGCACCGGGGAGCTGTTTTTT. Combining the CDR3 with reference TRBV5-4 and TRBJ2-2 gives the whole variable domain ETGVTQSPTHLIKTRGQQVTLRCSSQSGHNTVSWYQQALGQGPQFIFQYYREEENGRGNFPPRFSGLQFPNYSSELNVNALELDDSALYLCASSWTSGRGTGELFFGEGSRLTVL.